The 20 T cell receptor beta chains reported below all come from one sample, sequenced in a study of T cell repertoires in cytomegalovirus infection. TCRdb called the reads again in MiXCR, with one record for every CDR3 protein. The repertoire holds around 430,000 distinct CDR3 sequences, with approximately 42% as singletons. These TCRs are of unknown antigen specificity. Material: cultured PBMCs, obtained from culture after CMV antigen stimulation. The receptors were gathered from a human donor in good health (CMV status not recorded). Some clones in this sample may be carry-over from other donors' samples.

V is TRBV7-4 and J is TRBJ1-4; 8 bases map to TRBD1. The V segment lost 5 bases and the J segment 8 bases; nucleotides outside the gene matches: 7. The length of the CDR3 is 14 residues. Germline values: CDR1 SGHVT, CDR2 SQSDAQ. CDR3 coding DNA: TGTGCCAGCAGCCCCGGACAGGGAGGCGAAAAACTGTTTTTT. Residues: CASSPGQGGEKLFF.

The chain combines TRBV7-6 with TRBJ2-7, with 8 bases lining up with TRBD2. The CDR3 has 14 amino acids. The germline gives CDR1 SGHVS, CDR2 FNYEAQ. V lost 5 bases to trimming and J lost 7 bases; unmatched junction nucleotides: 10. The CDR3: CASSLTGGGMEQYF. CDR3 bases: TGTGCCAGCAGCCTCACCGGGGGGGGAATGGAGCAGTACTTC.

The V gene is TRBV7-2, the J gene TRBJ2-2; tentatively, D is TRBD2 (5 bases). V lost 5 bases and J 0 bases, leaving 13 bases between the germline ends. The length of the CDR3 is 16 residues. Germline CDR1 SGHTA, CDR2 FQGNSA. CDR3 in DNA: TGTGCCAGCAGCCCCTGGAGGCGCCCGAACACCGGGGAGCTGTTTTTT. Residues: CASSPWRRPNTGELFF.

V is TRBV7-6 and J is TRBJ1-5; a possible D gene is TRBD1 (5 bases). Trimming pared 3 bases from V and 6 bases from J, leaving 12 bases between. The CDR3 sequence is 14 residues long. Germline CDR1 SGHVS, CDR2 FNYEAQ. This CDR3 reads CASSFRGRGQPQHF. DNA for the CDR3: TGTGCCAGCAGCTTTCGAGGGAGGGGTCAGCCCCAGCATTTT. The full variable domain, with the rest looked up from reference TRBV7-6 and TRBJ1-5, is GAGVSQSPRYKVTKRGQDVALRCDPISGHVSLYWYRQALGQGPEFLTYFNYEAQQDKSGLPNDRFSAERPEGSISTLTIQRTEQRDSAMYRCASSFRGRGQPQHFGDGTRLSIL.

In this sample, this clonotype turned up once. The chain employs TRBV2 and TRBJ1-6; 8 nucleotides match TRBD1. J lost 9 bases, V lost 5 bases, and 6 bases had no gene match. The V gene's germline CDR1 is SNHLY and CDR2 FYNNEI. The CDR3 is 14 residues long. CDR3 in DNA: TGTGCCAGCAGTACCGACAGGGGAGGTTCACCCCTCCACTTT. Protein sequence: CASSTDRGGSPLHF.

A single count supports this clonotype. The chain links TRBV5-6 to TRBJ1-2; no definite D call. CDR1 and CDR2 (germline): SGHDT, YYEEEE. The CDR3 runs to 13 residues. V dropped 2 bases and J dropped 4 bases, with 9 bases sitting between them. For the CDR3, the DNA is TGTGCCAGCAGCTTCGGGTCTTCCTATGGCTACACCTTC. Its translation: CASSFGSSYGYTF.

In this sample, this clonotype turned up a few times. The rearrangement uses TRBV7-2 and TRBJ1-5; D gene uncertain. This CDR3 spans 16 amino acids. Germline lookup yields CDR1 SGHTA and CDR2 FQGNSA. The ends were cut back, 1 base at V and 5 bases at J, with 15 bases in the middle. The CDR3 spells CASSLGGVRPDQPQHF. The CDR3, as DNA: TGTGCCAGCAGCTTAGGCGGGGTTCGTCCCGATCAGCCCCAGCATTTT.

The chain links TRBV7-2 to TRBJ2-5, with 9 bases matching TRBD2. Trimming took 5 bases from V and 5 from J; bases not matched to a gene: 6. The CDR3 covers 14 residues. CDR1 is SGHTA, CDR2 FQGNSA, per germline. DNA of the CDR3: TGTGCCAGCAGCCCAAACGCGGGGGGGGAGACCCAGTACTTC. As protein: CASSPNAGGETQYF.

In its sample, this clonotype was seen a few times. The V gene is TRBV5-1, the J gene TRBJ2-7; 7 nucleotides line up with TRBD2. This CDR3 spans 15 amino acids. Unmatched junction bases numbered 6, after V lost 0 bases and J lost 3 bases. Germline V gene sequence: CDR1 SGHRS, CDR2 YFSETQ. The CDR3 sequence is CASSLGSGDNYEQYF. CDR3 DNA: TGCGCCAGCAGCTTGGGCAGCGGGGATAACTACGAGCAGTACTTC.

This clonotype turned up a few times. The chain employs TRBV4-1 and TRBJ2-3; 14 bases fit TRBD2. V was clipped by 3 bases and J by 5 bases; unmatched bases: 13. Per the germline V gene, CDR1 is MGHRA and CDR2 is YSYEKL. The CDR3 runs 19 residues. CDR3 DNA: TGCGCCAGCAGCCACCTGACTAGCGGGGGGGCAATAAACCGAGATACGCAGTATTTT. This translates into CASSHLTSGGAINRDTQYF.

This clonotype was seen a handful of times. The CDR3 sequence is CASSVAGNTEAFF. CDR3 DNA sequence: TGTGCCAGCAGCGTAGCTGGGAACACTGAAGCTTTCTTT. This rearrangement joins TRBV9 to TRBJ1-1; D gene uncertain. This CDR3 region has 13 residues. Per germline, CDR1 SGDLS and CDR2 YYNGEE. V was shortened by 0 bases and J by 1 base, with 4 bases between the two germline ends. Full variable domain (remainder filled in from reference TRBV9 and TRBJ1-1): DSGVTQTPKHLITATGQRVTLRCSPRSGDLSVYWYQQSLDQGLQFLIQYYNGEERAKGNILERFSAQQFPDLHSELNLSSLELGDSALYFCASSVAGNTEAFFGQGTRLTVV.

The rearrangement uses TRBV11-2 and TRBJ1-1; tentatively, D is TRBD1 (5 bases). V lost 5 bases and J lost 4, with 14 bases in between. The CDR3 contains 14 residues. Germline V gene data show CDR1 as SGHAT and CDR2 as FQNNGV. CDR3 bases: TGTGCCAGCAGCCGAGCCCGGCAGGGCACTGAAGCTTTCTTT. Translating gives CASSRARQGTEAFF.

V and J are TRBV7-2 and TRBJ2-7; D remains unclear. This CDR3 comprises 14 residues. The germline CDR1 and CDR2 sequences are SGHTA and FQGNSA. Trimming left V 1 base short and J 3 bases short, with 10 bases between. This CDR3 is CASSLGLDFYEQYF. The CDR3 DNA is TGTGCCAGCAGCTTAGGGCTAGATTTCTACGAGCAGTACTTC. The full variable domain, completed using reference TRBV7-2 and TRBJ2-7, is GAGVSQSPSNKVTEKGKDVELRCDPISGHTALYWYRQSLGQGLEFLIYFQGNSAPDKSGLPSDRFSAERTGGSVSTLTIQRTQQEDSAVYLCASSLGLDFYEQYFGPGTRLTVT.

The chain combines TRBV4-2 with TRBJ2-5, with 8 bases that match TRBD2. The CDR3 totals 17 residues. V was clipped by 1 base and J by 2 bases; unmatched bases: 9. The germline gives CDR1 LGHNA, CDR2 YNFKEQ. CDR3 residues: CASSQGEGTSGQETQYF. CDR3 nucleotide sequence: TGTGCCAGCAGCCAAGGTGAAGGAACTAGCGGACAAGAGACCCAGTACTTC.

V gene TRBV12-3 or TRBV12-4 combines with J gene TRBJ2-1, with 8 bases lining up with TRBD2. V shed 4 bases, J shed 9 bases, and the junction held 11 bases outside the gene matches. The CDR3 is made up of 15 amino acids. The CDR3 spells CASSSDSSGGREQFF. DNA of the CDR3: TGTGCCAGCAGTTCCGATTCAAGCGGGGGTCGTGAGCAGTTCTTC.

This clonotype was seen many times. The chain recombines TRBV7-2 with TRBJ2-5, with a weak D call TRBD2 (6 bases). V was pared by 1 base and J by 1 base, with 16 bases between. The CDR3 runs 17 residues. From germline, CDR1 is SGHTA and CDR2 FQGNSA. The CDR3 DNA reads TGTGCCAGCAGCTTAGTGGGGAGGCGTGGGCCCCAAGAGACCCAGTACTTC. Its protein is CASSLVGRRGPQETQYF.

This chain uses TRBV6-8 with TRBJ2-3, with D tentatively TRBD2 (5 bases). Germline V gene sequence: CDR1 MNHGY, CDR2 SAAAGT. This CDR3 has 15 residues. V was pared by 0 bases and J by 5 bases, with 12 bases between. CDR3 region: CASSYSGPRGDTQYF. As DNA, the CDR3 is TGTGCCAGCAGTTACTCCGGCCCACGGGGAGATACGCAGTATTTT.

The rearrangement links TRBV11-2 to TRBJ1-1; D gene uncertain. Trimming stripped 8 bases from V and 4 bases from J, with 14 bases between. The germline V gene encodes CDR1 SGHAT and CDR2 FQNNGV. The CDR3 is made up of 13 amino acids. The CDR3 DNA follows: TGTGCCAGCGGGATCGAAAGTGTCACTGAAGCTTTCTTT. Translating gives CASGIESVTEAFF. Drawing the rest from reference TRBV11-2 and TRBJ1-1, the complete variable domain is EAGVAQSPRYKIIEKRQSVAFWCNPISGHATLYWYQQILGQGPKLLIQFQNNGVVDDSQLPKDRFSAERLKGVDSTLKIQPAKLEDSAVYLCASGIESVTEAFFGQGTRLTVV.

This clonotype appeared once. The chain joins TRBV5-1 to TRBJ1-5; TRBD1 is a possible D gene (5 bases). The CDR3 contains 15 residues. V was trimmed by 4 bases and J by 2 bases, leaving 13 bases between them. The germline CDR1 and CDR2 sequences are SGHRS and YFSETQ. CDR3 region: CASSQSGGGNQPQHF. DNA of the CDR3: TGCGCCAGCAGCCAAAGTGGGGGTGGCAATCAGCCCCAGCATTTT.

This clonotype is a singleton in its sample. The CDR3 DNA reads TGCAGTGCTAGAGAAAGCTCCTACACAGATACGCAGTATTTT. Amino acid sequence: CSARESSYTDTQYF. The chain has TRBV20-1 and TRBJ2-3; the D is unclear. Germline CDR1 and CDR2: DFQATT and SNEGSKA (reference sequence). The CDR3 loop spans 14 amino acids. Between the trimmed V and J ends, which lost 0 bases and 2 bases, there was a span of 9 bases.